The 3 T cell receptor beta chains listed next were all sequenced from one sample in a study of CD8 T cells in ankylosing spondylitis. Study results and limitations: Typical of ankylosing spondylitis blood, it appeared, was a TCR beta motif of several highly homologous variants.

TCRdb analysed the 5' RACE reads with MiXCR anew, one entry per CDR3 protein. The sample holds hundreds of thousands of distinct CDR3 sequences, approximately 17% seen once. These receptors lack a known antigen. The sample was blood, either unsorted or a sorted T cell fraction (not recorded which). The receptors stem from a male donor with ankylosing spondylitis.

This chain links TRBV7-9 with TRBJ2-7; 7 nucleotides match TRBD2. Trimming cost V 5 bases and J 4 bases; bases outside gene matches: 8. The length of the CDR3 is 14 residues. Germline assignment: CDR1 SEHNR and CDR2 FQNEAQ (reference sequence). The CDR3 nucleotides are TGTGCCAGCAGCCGCCGGGGTAGCGGGTACGAGCAGTACTTC. This gives the protein CASSRRGSGYEQYF.

A few counts support this clonotype. J is TRBJ1-4 and V is TRBV27; D not resolved. This CDR3 has 16 residues. With 5 bases removed from V and 5 bases from J, the gap between germline ends came to 18 bases. Germline V gene data show CDR1 as MNHEY and CDR2 as SMNVEV (reference sequence). CDR3 protein: CASSLKGSGLNEKLFF. The CDR3 region has the DNA TGTGCCAGCAGTCTTAAGGGTTCTGGTTTGAATGAAAAACTGTTTTTT.

This clonotype was observed a few times. The chain's CDR3 is CSAVSTDTQYF. CDR3 nucleotides: TGCAGTGCAGTTAGCACAGATACGCAGTATTTT. The J gene is TRBJ2-3, the V gene TRBV20-1; the D is unclear. CDR1 and CDR2 from the germline V gene are DFQATT and SNEGSKA (reference sequence). The CDR3 is 11 amino acids. The ends were cut back, 6 bases at V and 0 bases at J, with 4 bases in the middle.